Below, 28 T cell receptor beta chains from the same sample are listed, as sequenced in a study of OX40 agonist ivuxolimab in advanced cancers. The table came from immunoSEQ multiplex PCR; TCRdb's copy has only in-frame clones and leaves some out. The repertoire has 37,000 or so clones, about 85% of them found once; the top ten carry 16%. Here the sequenced sample was CD4+ or CD8+ T cells sorted from blood, taken in a trial of the OX40 agonist ivuxolimab. These receptors were collected from an adult with an advanced solid tumor such as melanoma, head and neck, liver or kidney cancer.

The rearrangement joins TRBV2 to TRBJ2-7, with D perhaps matching TRBD2 (5 bases). V lost 11 bases to trimming and J lost 4 bases, with 24 bases between them. CDR1 SNHLY and CDR2 FYNNEI come from the germline V gene. This CDR3 region has 15 residues. CDR3: CAGSRWLATGYEQYF. The CDR3 DNA reads as TGTGCCGGAAGCAGGTGGCTAGCTACTGGATACGAGCAGTACTTC.

V is TRBV9 and J is TRBJ2-6, with D maybe TRBD2 (6 bases). This CDR3 is 16 amino acids long. V was cut by 0 bases and J by 3 bases, with 10 bases left in between. Per the germline V gene, CDR1 is SGDLS and CDR2 is YYNGEE. This CDR3 is CASSVERVYGANVLTF. The CDR3 nucleotides are TGTGCCAGCAGCGTAGAGCGGGTGTATGGGGCCAACGTCCTGACTTTC.

The V gene is TRBV9, the J gene TRBJ2-1; 8 bases agree with TRBD2. Germline values: CDR1 SGDLS, CDR2 YYNGEE. The ends lost 4 bases at V and 0 bases at J; junction bases unmatched: 6. The CDR3 loop spans 16 amino acids. CDR3 sequence reads: CASSSVAGSSYNEQFF. The CDR3 coding sequence is TGTGCCAGCAGCTCTGTAGCGGGGAGCTCCTACAATGAGCAGTTCTTC.

The chain combines TRBV4-3 with TRBJ2-5, with TRBD1 as a possible D gene (5 bases). Germline values: CDR1 LGHNA, CDR2 YSLEER. Trimming took 2 bases from V and 3 from J, leaving 13 bases between them. This CDR3 region has 15 residues. CDR3: CASSQFDSTKETQYF. In nucleotides, the CDR3 is TGCGCCAGCAGCCAATTTGACAGTACGAAAGAGACCCAGTACTTC.

The chain links TRBV5-5 to TRBJ1-5; D not certain. Trimming removed 0 bases at V and 8 bases at J, with 15 bases between. The germline CDR1 and CDR2 sequences are SGHKS and YYEKEE (reference sequence). The CDR3 has 15 amino acids. CDR3 amino acids: CASSLDFGLTEPQHF. The CDR3 DNA reads TGTGCCAGCAGCTTGGATTTCGGCCTGACCGAGCCCCAGCATTTT.

The chain joins TRBV11-3 to TRBJ2-1; D gene uncertain. In germline, CDR1 is SGHNT, CDR2 YENEEA. The ends were cut back, 2 bases at V and 2 bases at J, with 10 bases in the middle. The CDR3 consists of 15 residues. The CDR3 DNA is TGTGCCAGCAGCTTATACGCCTCCCCCTACAATGAGCAGTTCTTC. It translates to CASSLYASPYNEQFF.

J is TRBJ2-5 and V is TRBV14; TRBD2 agrees at 14 bases. With the DNA end fitting TRBJ2-7 better, the J assignment may be wrong. Germline CDR1 reads SGHDN; CDR2 reads FVKESK. The CDR3 has 19 residues. CDR3 region: CASSQRRGLAGESLYEQYF. The CDR3 DNA reads as TGTGCCAGCAGCCAACGAAGGGGACTAGCGGGAGAGAGCCTCTACGAGCAGTACTTC.

This sequence joins TRBV9 and TRBJ1-4; D may be TRBD1 (6 bases). The CDR3 consists of 15 residues. V was pared by 0 bases and J by 8 bases, with 14 bases between. Germline V gene data show CDR1 as SGDLS and CDR2 as YYNGEE. The CDR3 region is CASSVAGAFGEKLFF. As DNA, the CDR3 is TGTGCCAGCAGCGTAGCAGGGGCGTTTGGGGAAAAACTGTTTTTT.

This clone came up once. The chain has TRBV9 and TRBJ2-1; TRBD2 is a possible D gene (6 bases). CDR3 length equals 15 residues. CDR1 and CDR2 from the germline V gene are SGDLS and YYNGEE. With 3 bases removed from V and 8 bases from J, the gap between germline ends came to 18 bases. In DNA form, the CDR3 reads TGTGCCAGCAGCGGTAAGCGGGCCGAGCTCGATGAGCAGTTCTTC. This codes for CASSGKRAELDEQFF.

The CDR3 loop is CASSYSGQPNTEAFF. CDR3 in DNA: TGTGCCAGCAGTTACTCGGGACAACCGAACACTGAAGCTTTCTTT. The chain couples TRBV6-5 to TRBJ1-1, with a possible D match to TRBD1 (6 bases). Germline V lookup: CDR1 MNHEY, CDR2 SVGAGI. The V gene lost 0 bases and the J gene lost 1 base, with 9 bases spanning the gap. This CDR3 contains 15 residues.

The chain uses TRBV4-1 and TRBJ2-3; TRBD2 matches at 9 bases. Germline assignment: CDR1 MGHRA and CDR2 YSYEKL. There are 14 residues in the CDR3. The J segment lost 6 bases and the V segment lost 2 bases, leaving 3 bases of the junction unmatched. In DNA, the CDR3 is TGCGCCAGCAGCCAACTAGCGGGGCCGGATACGCAGTATTTT. It encodes CASSQLAGPDTQYF.

The chain joins TRBV4-2 to TRBJ1-2; 7 bases match TRBD1. Germline values: CDR1 LGHNA, CDR2 YNFKEQ. The CDR3 loop spans 15 amino acids. With 1 base clipped from V and 3 bases from J, the junction kept 5 bases outside the gene matches. DNA of the CDR3: TGTGCCAGCAGCCAAGTGGGACAGAAAGACTATGGCTACACCTTC. This sequence encodes CASSQVGQKDYGYTF.

V usage is TRBV9 and J usage is TRBJ1-5; D unresolved. The CDR3 loop spans 13 amino acids. V was trimmed by 0 bases and J by 3 bases, leaving 4 bases between them. The germline gives CDR1 SGDLS, CDR2 YYNGEE. CDR3 residues: CASSVEDNQPQHF. DNA of the CDR3: TGTGCCAGCAGCGTAGAAGACAATCAGCCCCAGCATTTT.

The chain uses TRBV5-5 and TRBJ2-2; a weak D match, TRBD1 (7 bases). CDR1 and CDR2 from the germline V gene are SGHKS and YYEKEE (reference sequence). The length of the CDR3 is 20 residues. Trimming took 4 bases from V and 0 from J, leaving 25 bases between them. The CDR3 reads CASSHPVLEGQSPNTGELFF. The CDR3 nucleotides are TGTGCCAGCAGCCACCCGGTTTTGGAGGGACAGTCCCCGAACACCGGGGAGCTGTTTTTT.

V and J are TRBV21-1 and TRBJ1-5; the table's D call, TRBD1, has no DNA check behind it. TRBV21-1 corresponds to a pseudogene. The CDR3 length is 18 residues. The CDR3 is CASSKVPVRQGGHQPQHF. CDR3 in DNA: TGTGCCAGCAGCAAAGTCCCGGTCCGACAGGGTGGTCATCAGCCCCAGCATTTT.

This clone was observed once. Other DNA sequences from this sample encode an identical CDR3 as well. The chain recombines TRBV9 with TRBJ2-2, with a weak D call TRBD2 (7 bases). The CDR3 covers 15 residues. CDR1 is SGDLS and CDR2 is YYNGEE in the germline V gene. With 2 bases removed from V and 3 bases from J, the gap between germline ends came to 11 bases. CDR3 in amino acids: CASSVGGLDTGELFF. DNA of the CDR3: TGTGCCAGCAGCGTGGGGGGGCTGGACACCGGGGAGCTGTTTTTT.

The chain links TRBV4-3 to TRBJ2-3; 8 bases map to TRBD1. Looked up from germline, CDR1 is LGHNA and CDR2 is YSLEER. The J segment lost 2 bases and the V segment lost 0 bases, leaving 10 bases of the junction unmatched. The CDR3 contains 18 residues. CDR3: CASSQETGQGPTTDTQYF. The CDR3 nucleotides read TGCGCCAGCAGCCAAGAAACCGGACAGGGCCCTACCACAGATACGCAGTATTTT.

This clone was counted once. This CDR3 is CAISESSAGGWNEQFF. The CDR3 nucleotides are TGTGCCATCAGTGAGTCTTCAGCGGGAGGTTGGAATGAGCAGTTCTTC. J is TRBJ2-1 and V is TRBV10-3; 9 bases match TRBD2. CDR1 is ENHRY, CDR2 SYGVKD, per germline. V was clipped by 0 bases and J by 7 bases; unmatched bases: 7. CDR3 length equals 16 residues.

The count of this clone is one. The rearrangement links TRBV19 to TRBJ2-1, with 9 bases matching TRBD2. CDR1 and CDR2 (germline): LNHDA, SQIVND (reference sequence). The CDR3 sequence is 15 residues long. Trimming cost V 3 bases and J 8 bases; bases outside gene matches: 8. DNA of the CDR3: TGTGCCAGTAGTATTCTAGCGGGACCCGCGGATGAGCAGTTCTTC. This translates into CASSILAGPADEQFF.

The chain combines TRBV7-3 with TRBJ2-2; the D is unclear. CDR3 length: 13 residues. In germline, CDR1 is SGHTA, CDR2 FQGTGA. V lost 5 bases, J lost 6 bases, and 10 bases lay in between. CDR3 sequence: CASSVVGPGELFF. CDR3 in DNA: TGTGCCAGCAGCGTTGTCGGCCCCGGGGAGCTGTTTTTT.

V is TRBV4-3 and J is TRBJ2-3; no clear D gene. The V gene lost 0 bases and the J gene lost 0 bases, with 4 bases spanning the gap. CDR3 size: 14 residues. Germline CDR1 and CDR2: LGHNA and YSLEER. The chain's CDR3 is CASSQEPSTDTQYF. CDR3 nucleotides: TGCGCCAGCAGCCAAGAACCTAGCACAGATACGCAGTATTTT.

This clone was found a few times. This chain uses TRBV29-1 with TRBJ2-7; D unclear. CDR3 length: 11 amino acids. V dropped 6 bases and J dropped 2 bases, with 8 bases sitting between them. Germline values: CDR1 SQVTM, CDR2 ANQGSEA. For the CDR3, the DNA is TGCAGCGTAACAGTTACCTACGAGCAGTACTTC. Translated: CSVTVTYEQYF.

The chain couples TRBV7-6 to TRBJ2-6, with D perhaps given as TRBD1 or TRBD2 (6 bases each). V lost 3 bases to trimming and J lost 3 bases, with 12 bases between them. CDR1 is SGHVS and CDR2 is FNYEAQ in the germline V gene. This CDR3 is built from 16 residues. The CDR3 loop is CASSFPEGGGANVLTF. In DNA, the CDR3 is TGTGCCAGCAGCTTTCCCGAGGGGGGTGGGGCCAACGTCCTGACTTTC.

V usage is TRBV6-5 and J usage is TRBJ1-1; D remains unclear. The germline CDR1 and CDR2 sequences are MNHEY and SVGAGI. The CDR3 runs 15 residues. Trimming shortened V by 0 bases and J by 0 bases, and 8 bases separated the two germline ends. The CDR3 region has the DNA TGTGCCAGCAGTTACTCGATTTTGGTGAACACTGAAGCTTTCTTT. Its protein is CASSYSILVNTEAFF.

The rearrangement uses TRBV7-2 and TRBJ1-6; D unresolved. The CDR3 sequence is 16 residues long. Trimming took 2 bases from V and 4 from J, leaving 12 bases between them. Germline CDR1 reads SGHTA; CDR2 reads FQGNSA. In DNA form, the CDR3 reads TGTGCCAGCAGCTTACGGCCGGACGGTTATAATTCACCCCTCCACTTT. This translates into CASSLRPDGYNSPLHF.

This clone appeared a single time. The rearrangement links TRBV5-1 to TRBJ1-1; D remains ambiguous. This CDR3 is 11 amino acids long. V lost 4 bases and J 7 bases, leaving 8 bases between the germline ends. The germline gives CDR1 SGHRS, CDR2 YFSETQ. CDR3 bases: TGCGCCAGCAGCGCGGTAGGTGAAGCTTTCTTT. This sequence encodes CASSAVGEAFF.

The chain recombines TRBV7-9 with TRBJ2-7; TRBD2 matches at 11 bases. V trimming: 0 bases; J trimming: 4 bases; junction bases outside the gene matches: 11. The CDR3 totals 18 residues. Germline loops: CDR1 SEHNR, CDR2 FQNEAQ (reference sequence). As DNA, the CDR3 is TGTGCCAGCAGCTTAGCGCTCTATCTCGGGACTAGCGGTTACGAGCAGTACTTC. Its protein product is CASSLALYLGTSGYEQYF.

The chain links TRBV6-5 to TRBJ1-5; TRBD1 agrees at 10 bases. The CDR3 extends over 14 amino acids. Trimming at V came to 7 bases and at J to 4 bases, leaving 4 bases not matched to a gene. Germline CDR1 is MNHEY and CDR2 is SVGAGI. The CDR3 DNA reads TGTGCCAGCACCCCGGGACAGGGGAATCAGCCCCAGCATTTT. Translated, it gives CASTPGQGNQPQHF.